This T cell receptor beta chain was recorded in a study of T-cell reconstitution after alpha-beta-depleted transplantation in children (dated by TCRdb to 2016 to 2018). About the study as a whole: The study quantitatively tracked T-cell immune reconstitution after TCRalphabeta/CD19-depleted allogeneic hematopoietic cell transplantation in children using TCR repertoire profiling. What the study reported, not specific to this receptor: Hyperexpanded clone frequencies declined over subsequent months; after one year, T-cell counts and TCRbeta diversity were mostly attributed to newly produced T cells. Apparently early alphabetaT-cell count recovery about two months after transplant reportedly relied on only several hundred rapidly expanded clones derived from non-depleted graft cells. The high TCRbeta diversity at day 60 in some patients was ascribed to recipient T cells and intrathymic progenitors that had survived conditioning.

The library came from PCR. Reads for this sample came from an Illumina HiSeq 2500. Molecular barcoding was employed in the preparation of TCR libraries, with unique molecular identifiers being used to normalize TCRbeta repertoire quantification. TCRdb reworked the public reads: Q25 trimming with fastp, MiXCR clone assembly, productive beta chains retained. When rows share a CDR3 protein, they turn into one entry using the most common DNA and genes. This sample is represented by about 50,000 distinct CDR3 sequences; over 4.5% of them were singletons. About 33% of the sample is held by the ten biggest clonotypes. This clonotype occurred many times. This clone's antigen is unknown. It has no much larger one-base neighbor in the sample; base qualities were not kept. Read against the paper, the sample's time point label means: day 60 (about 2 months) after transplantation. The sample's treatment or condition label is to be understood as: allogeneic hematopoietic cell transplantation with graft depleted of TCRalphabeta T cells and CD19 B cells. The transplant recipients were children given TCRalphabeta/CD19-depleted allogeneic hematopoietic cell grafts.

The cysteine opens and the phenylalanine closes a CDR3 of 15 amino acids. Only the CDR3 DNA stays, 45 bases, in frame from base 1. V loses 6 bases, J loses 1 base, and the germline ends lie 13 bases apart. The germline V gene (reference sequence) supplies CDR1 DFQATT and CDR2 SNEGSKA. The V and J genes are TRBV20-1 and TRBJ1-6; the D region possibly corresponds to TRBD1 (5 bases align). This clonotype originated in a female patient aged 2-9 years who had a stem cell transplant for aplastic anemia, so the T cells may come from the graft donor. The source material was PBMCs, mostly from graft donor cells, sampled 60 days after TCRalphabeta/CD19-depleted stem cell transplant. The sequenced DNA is TGCAGTGCACCGGACGGGGGATCCTATAATTCACCCCTCCACTTT. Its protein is CSAPDGGSYNSPLHF.